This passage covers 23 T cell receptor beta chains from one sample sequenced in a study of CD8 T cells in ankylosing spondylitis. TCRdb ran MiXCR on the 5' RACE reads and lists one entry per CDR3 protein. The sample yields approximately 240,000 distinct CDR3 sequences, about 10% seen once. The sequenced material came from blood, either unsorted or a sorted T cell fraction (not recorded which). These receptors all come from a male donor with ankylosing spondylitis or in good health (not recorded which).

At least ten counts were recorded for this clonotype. Here the CDR3 reads CAWSVRVADGYTF. The DNA of the CDR3 is TGTGCCTGGAGTGTAAGGGTTGCCGATGGCTACACCTTC. V usage is TRBV30 and J usage is TRBJ1-2; D call uncertain. V gave up 0 bases and J gave up 6 bases, with 11 bases separating them. The CDR3 loop spans 13 amino acids. CDR1 and CDR2 (germline): GTSNPN, SVGIG (reference sequence).

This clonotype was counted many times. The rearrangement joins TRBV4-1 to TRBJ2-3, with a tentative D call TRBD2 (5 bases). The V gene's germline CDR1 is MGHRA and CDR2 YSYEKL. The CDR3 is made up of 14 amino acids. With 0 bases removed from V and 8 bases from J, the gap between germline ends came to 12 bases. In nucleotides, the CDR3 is TGCGCCAGCAGCCAAGACCCTCGCGAGGGTACGCAGTATTTT. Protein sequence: CASSQDPREGTQYF.

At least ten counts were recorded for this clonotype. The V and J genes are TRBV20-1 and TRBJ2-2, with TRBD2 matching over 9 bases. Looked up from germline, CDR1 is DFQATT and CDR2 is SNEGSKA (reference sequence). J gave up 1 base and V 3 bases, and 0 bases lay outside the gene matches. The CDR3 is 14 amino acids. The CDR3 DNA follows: TGCAGTGCTAGGACTAGCGGGAACACCGGGGAGCTGTTTTTT. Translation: CSARTSGNTGELFF.

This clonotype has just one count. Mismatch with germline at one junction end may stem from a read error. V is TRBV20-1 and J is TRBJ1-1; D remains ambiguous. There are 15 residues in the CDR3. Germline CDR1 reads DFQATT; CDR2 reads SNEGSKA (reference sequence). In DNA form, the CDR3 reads TGCGGTGCTAGAGGTGCGGAAGGACCGAACACTGAAGCTTTCTTT. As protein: CGARGAEGPNTEAFF.

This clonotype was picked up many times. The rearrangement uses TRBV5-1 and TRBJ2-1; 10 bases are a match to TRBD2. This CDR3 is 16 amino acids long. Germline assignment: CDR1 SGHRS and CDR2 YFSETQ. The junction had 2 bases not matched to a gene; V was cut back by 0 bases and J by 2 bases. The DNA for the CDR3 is TGCGCCAGCAGCTTGGCCGGGACTAGCGCCTACAATGAGCAGTTCTTC. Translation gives CASSLAGTSAYNEQFF.

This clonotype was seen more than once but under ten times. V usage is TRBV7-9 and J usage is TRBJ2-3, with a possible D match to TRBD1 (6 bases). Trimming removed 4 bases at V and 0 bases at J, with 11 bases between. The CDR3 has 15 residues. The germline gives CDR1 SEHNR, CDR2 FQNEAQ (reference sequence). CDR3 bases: TGTGCCAGCAGCTGGACAGAGCTCAGCACAGATACGCAGTATTTT. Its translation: CASSWTELSTDTQYF.

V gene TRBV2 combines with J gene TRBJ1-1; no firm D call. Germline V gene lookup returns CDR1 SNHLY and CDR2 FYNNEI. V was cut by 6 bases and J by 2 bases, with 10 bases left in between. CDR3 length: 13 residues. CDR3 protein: CASSITQNTEAFF. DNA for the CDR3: TGTGCCAGCAGCATTACACAAAACACTGAAGCTTTCTTT.

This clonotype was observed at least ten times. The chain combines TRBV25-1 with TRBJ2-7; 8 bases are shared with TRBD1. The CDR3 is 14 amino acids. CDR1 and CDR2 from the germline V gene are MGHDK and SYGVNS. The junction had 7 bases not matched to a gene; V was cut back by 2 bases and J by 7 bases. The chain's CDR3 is CASSEAGTGGEQYF. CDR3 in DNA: TGTGCCAGCAGTGAAGCGGGGACAGGAGGGGAGCAGTACTTC.

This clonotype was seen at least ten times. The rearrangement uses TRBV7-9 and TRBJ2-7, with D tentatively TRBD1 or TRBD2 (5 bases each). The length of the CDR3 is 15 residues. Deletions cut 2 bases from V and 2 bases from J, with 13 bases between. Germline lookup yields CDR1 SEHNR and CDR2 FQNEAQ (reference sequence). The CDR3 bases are TGTGCCAGCAGCTTATCGGGGCTGGTAACCTACGAGCAGTACTTC. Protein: CASSLSGLVTYEQYF.

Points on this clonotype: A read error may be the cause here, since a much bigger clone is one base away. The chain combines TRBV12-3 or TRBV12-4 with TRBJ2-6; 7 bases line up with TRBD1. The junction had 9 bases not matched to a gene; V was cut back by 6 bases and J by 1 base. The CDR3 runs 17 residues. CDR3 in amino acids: CASSPTTGRSGANVLTF. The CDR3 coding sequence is TGTGCCAGCAGCCCAACGACAGGGAGATCTGGGGCCAACGTCCTGACTTTC.

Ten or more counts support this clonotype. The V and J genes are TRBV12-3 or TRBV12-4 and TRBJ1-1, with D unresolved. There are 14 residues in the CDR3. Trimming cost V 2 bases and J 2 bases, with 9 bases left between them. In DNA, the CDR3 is TGTGCCAGCAGTTTAATCTCAGTAAACACTGAAGCTTTCTTT. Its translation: CASSLISVNTEAFF.

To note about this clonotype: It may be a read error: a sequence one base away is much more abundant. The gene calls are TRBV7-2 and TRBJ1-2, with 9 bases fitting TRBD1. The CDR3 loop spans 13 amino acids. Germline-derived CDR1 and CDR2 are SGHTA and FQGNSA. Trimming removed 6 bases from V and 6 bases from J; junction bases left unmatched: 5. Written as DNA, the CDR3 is TGTGCCAGCAGGCCCGGGACAGGGAATGGCTACACCTTC. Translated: CASRPGTGNGYTF.

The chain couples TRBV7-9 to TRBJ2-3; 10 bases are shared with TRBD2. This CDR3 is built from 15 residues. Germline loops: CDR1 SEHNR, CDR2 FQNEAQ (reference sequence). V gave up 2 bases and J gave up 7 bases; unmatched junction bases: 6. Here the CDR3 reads CASSLISGGANTQYF. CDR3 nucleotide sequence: TGTGCCAGCAGCTTAATAAGCGGGGGGGCGAATACGCAGTATTTT.

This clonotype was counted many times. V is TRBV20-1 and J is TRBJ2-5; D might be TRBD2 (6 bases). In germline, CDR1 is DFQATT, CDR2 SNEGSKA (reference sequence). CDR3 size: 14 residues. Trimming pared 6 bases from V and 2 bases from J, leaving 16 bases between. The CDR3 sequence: CSASPTSRQETQYF. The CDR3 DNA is TGCAGTGCCTCACCAACTAGCAGGCAAGAGACCCAGTACTTC.

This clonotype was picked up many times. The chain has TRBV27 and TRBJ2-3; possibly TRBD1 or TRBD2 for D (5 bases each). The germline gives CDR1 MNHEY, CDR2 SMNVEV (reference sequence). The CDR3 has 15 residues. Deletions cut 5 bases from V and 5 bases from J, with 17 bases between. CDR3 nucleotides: TGTGCCAGCAGTGCCGGGACCCTAGAAGGAGATACGCAGTATTTT. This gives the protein CASSAGTLEGDTQYF.

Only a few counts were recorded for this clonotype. CDR3 sequence reads: CASSLWGEQYF. CDR3 DNA: TGTGCCAGCAGCTTATGGGGGGAGCAGTACTTC. The chain links TRBV7-2 to TRBJ2-7; D is tentatively TRBD1 or TRBD2 (5 bases each). CDR1 and CDR2 from the germline V gene are SGHTA and FQGNSA. V was clipped by 2 bases and J by 7 bases, with 6 bases between them. The CDR3 has 11 amino acids.

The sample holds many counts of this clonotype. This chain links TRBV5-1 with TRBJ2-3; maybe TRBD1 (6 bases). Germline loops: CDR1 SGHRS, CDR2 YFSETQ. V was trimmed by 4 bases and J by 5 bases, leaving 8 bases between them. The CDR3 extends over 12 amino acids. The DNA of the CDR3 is TGCGCCAGCAGCCTACAGGGAGATACGCAGTATTTT. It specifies CASSLQGDTQYF.

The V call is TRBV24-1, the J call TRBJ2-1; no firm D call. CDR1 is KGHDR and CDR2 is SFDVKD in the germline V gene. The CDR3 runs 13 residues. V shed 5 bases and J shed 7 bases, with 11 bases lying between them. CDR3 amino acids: CATSAGPPNEQFF. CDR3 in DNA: TGTGCCACCAGTGCTGGGCCCCCAAATGAGCAGTTCTTC.

The CDR3 region is CSASGNTASYNEQFF. In DNA form, the CDR3 reads TGCAGTGCTTCGGGGAACACCGCCTCCTACAATGAGCAGTTCTTC. The V call is TRBV20-1, the J call TRBJ2-1; tentative D call: TRBD2 (5 bases). This CDR3 contains 15 residues. The V gene lost 5 bases and the J gene lost 0 bases, with 14 bases spanning the gap. CDR1 and CDR2 from the germline V gene are DFQATT and SNEGSKA (reference sequence).

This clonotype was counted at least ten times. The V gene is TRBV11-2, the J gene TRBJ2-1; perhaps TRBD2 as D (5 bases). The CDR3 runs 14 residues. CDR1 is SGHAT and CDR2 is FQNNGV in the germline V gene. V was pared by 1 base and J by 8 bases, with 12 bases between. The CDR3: CASSLGYLSDEQFF. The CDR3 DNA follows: TGTGCCAGCAGCTTAGGGTATCTTAGCGATGAGCAGTTCTTC.

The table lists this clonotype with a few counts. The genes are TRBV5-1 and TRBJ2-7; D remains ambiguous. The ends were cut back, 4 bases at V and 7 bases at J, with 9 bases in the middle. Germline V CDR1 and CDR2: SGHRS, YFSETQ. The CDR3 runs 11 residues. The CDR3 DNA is TGCGCCAGCAGCCTCCAGTTGGAGCAGTACTTC. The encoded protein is CASSLQLEQYF.

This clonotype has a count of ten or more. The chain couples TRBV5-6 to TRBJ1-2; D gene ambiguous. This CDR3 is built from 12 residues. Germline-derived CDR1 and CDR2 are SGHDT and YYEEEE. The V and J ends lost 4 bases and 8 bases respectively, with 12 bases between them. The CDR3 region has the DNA TGTGCCAGCAGCCTAGACCTGGGAGGCTACACCTTC. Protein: CASSLDLGGYTF.

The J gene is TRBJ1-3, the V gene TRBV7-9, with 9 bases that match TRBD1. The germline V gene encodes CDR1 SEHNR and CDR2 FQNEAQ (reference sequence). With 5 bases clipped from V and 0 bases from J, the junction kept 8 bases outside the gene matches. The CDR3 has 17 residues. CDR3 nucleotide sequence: TGTGCCAGCAGCGCCGAGGACAGGGGCCCCTCTGGAAACACCATATATTTT. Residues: CASSAEDRGPSGNTIYF. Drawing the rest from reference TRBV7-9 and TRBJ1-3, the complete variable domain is DTGVSQNPRHKITKRGQNVTFRCDPISEHNRLYWYRQTLGQGPEFLTYFQNEAQLEKSRLLSDRFSAERPKGSFSTLEIQRTEQGDSAMYLCASSAEDRGPSGNTIYFGEGSWLTVV.